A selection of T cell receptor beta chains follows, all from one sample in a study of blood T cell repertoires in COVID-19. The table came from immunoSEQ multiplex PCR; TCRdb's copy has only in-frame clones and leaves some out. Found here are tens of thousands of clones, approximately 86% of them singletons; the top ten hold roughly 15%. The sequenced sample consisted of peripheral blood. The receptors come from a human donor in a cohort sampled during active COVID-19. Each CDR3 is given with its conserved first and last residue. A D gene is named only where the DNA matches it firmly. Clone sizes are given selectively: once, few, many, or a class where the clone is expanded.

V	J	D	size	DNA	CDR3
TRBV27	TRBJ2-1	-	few	TGTGCCAGCAGTTCGTTGACTCACAATGAGCAGTTCTTC	CASSSLTHNEQFF
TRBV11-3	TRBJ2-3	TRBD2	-	TGTGCCAGCAGCTTCGGGACTAGCGGGAGCACAGATACGCAGTATTTT	CASSFGTSGSTDTQYF
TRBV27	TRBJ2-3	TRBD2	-	TGTGCCAGCAGTGCAGCGGGGAGGTCGGCCCATACGCAGTATTTT	CASSAAGRSAHTQYF
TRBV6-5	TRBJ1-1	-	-	TGTGCCAGCAGTTACTCGGGCAGGACTGAAGCTTTCTTT	CASSYSGRTEAFF
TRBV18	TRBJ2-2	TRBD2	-	TGTGCCAGCTCACCGACTAGCGGGAGGCAGAACACCGGGGAGCTGTTTTTT	CASSPTSGRQNTGELFF
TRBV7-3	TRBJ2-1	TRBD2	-	TGTGCCAGCAGTAGACTAGCGGGAGAGTACAATGAGCAGTTCTTC	CASSRLAGEYNEQFF
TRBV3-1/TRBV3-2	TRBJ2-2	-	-	TGTGCCAGCAGCCCACCTCCCCAGGTTAGCACCGGGGAGCTGTTTTTT	CASSPPPQVSTGELFF
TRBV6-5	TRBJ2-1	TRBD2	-	TGTGCCAGCAGTTACGGGACTAGGAAGGGCAATGAGCAGTTCTTC	CASSYGTRKGNEQFF
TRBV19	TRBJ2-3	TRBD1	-	TGTGCCAGTAATCGACAGGGAATTTTAACAGATACGCAGTATTTT	CASNRQGILTDTQYF
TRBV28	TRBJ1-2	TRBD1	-	TGTGCCAAAACCAGGGACAGGCTACGAGCTAACTATGGCTACACCTTC	CAKTRDRLRANYGYTF
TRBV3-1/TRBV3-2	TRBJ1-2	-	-	TGTGCCAGCAGCCAATTACGCGGCAACTATGGCTACACCTTC	CASSQLRGNYGYTF
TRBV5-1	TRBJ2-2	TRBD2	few	TGCGCCAGCAGCGGGCGGACTAGCGGGAACACCGGGGAGCTGTTTTTT	CASSGRTSGNTGELFF
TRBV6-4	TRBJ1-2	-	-	TGTGCCAGCAGCTCCACAATAGGCTACACCTTC	CASSSTIGYTF
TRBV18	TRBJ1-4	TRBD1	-	TGTGCCAGCTCACCCTCCAGGGGGCGGGCTAATGAAAAACTGTTTTTT	CASSPSRGRANEKLFF
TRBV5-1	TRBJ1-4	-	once	TGCGCCAGCAGCTTGGCGGCAGCGAATGAAAAACTGTTTTTT	CASSLAAANEKLFF
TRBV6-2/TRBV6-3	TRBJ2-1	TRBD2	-	TGTGCCAGCAGTTACACCTTGACTAGCGGGATAGCTAGGGGCAATGAGCAGTTCTTC	CASSYTLTSGIARGNEQFF
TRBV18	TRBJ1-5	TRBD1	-	TGTGCCAGCTCACCACCTTCTATGGGACAGGGGGGCAATCAGCCCCAGCATTTT	CASSPPSMGQGGNQPQHF